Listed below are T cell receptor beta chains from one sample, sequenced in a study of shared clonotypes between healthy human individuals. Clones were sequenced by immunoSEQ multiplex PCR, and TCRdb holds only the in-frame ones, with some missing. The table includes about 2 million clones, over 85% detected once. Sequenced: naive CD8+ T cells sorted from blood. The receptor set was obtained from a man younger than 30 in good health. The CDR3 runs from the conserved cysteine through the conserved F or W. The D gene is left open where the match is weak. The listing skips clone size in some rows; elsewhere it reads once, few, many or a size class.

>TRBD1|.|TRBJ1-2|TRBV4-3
TGCGCCAGCAGCCAAGGAATAGGGGGACAGGGGGCCTTCTTCTCCTATGGCTACACCTTC
CASSQGIGGQGAFFSYGYTF
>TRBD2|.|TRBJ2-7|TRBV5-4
TGTGCCAGCAGCTTAATAGGGACTAGCGGCCACGAGCAGTACTTC
CASSLIGTSGHEQYF
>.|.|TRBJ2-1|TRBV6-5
TGTGCCAGCAGTTACCTCGGGGGCGGGGTTGATGAGCAGTTCTTC
CASSYLGGGVDEQFF
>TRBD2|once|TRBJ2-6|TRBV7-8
TGTGCCAGCAGCCCAAGACTAGCGGGACCCTCTGGGGCCAACGTCCTGACTTTC
CASSPRLAGPSGANVLTF
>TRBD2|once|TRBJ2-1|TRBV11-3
TGTGCCAGCAGCCCTAGCGTAGCGGGGGGACTTCAAAATGAGCAGTTCTTC
CASSPSVAGGLQNEQFF
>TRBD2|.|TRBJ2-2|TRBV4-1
TGCGCCAGCAGCCAAGGGTCGGGACTAGCGGGAGGGGATGGCACCGGGGAGCTGTTTTTT
CASSQGSGLAGGDGTGELFF
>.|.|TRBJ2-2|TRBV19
TGTGCCAGTAGTCTTACAGGGCCGAACACCGGGGAGCTGTTTTTT
CASSLTGPNTGELFF
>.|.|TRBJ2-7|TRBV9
TGTGCCAGCAGCGTAGGACTTTGGGACTCCCACGAGCAGTACTTC
CASSVGLWDSHEQYF
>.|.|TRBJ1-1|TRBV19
TGTGCCAGTAGTACAGGTGGATGGACTGAAGCTTTCTTT
CASSTGGWTEAFF
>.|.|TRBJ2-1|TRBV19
TGTGCCAGTAGTAAAGGGGTGGATGAGCAGTTCTTC
CASSKGVDEQFF
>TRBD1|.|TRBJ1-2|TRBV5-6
TGTGCCAGCAGCTTTGCAGGGGGCCCCTATGGCTACACCTTC
CASSFAGGPYGYTF
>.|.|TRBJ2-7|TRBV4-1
TGCGCCAGCAGCCAAAGGGTGAACTCCCCCAGTGAGCAGTACTTC
CASSQRVNSPSEQYF
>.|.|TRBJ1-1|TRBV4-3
TGCGCCAGCAGCCAGGCCCTCGGTTACCCGAACACTGAAGCTTTCTTT
CASSQALGYPNTEAFF
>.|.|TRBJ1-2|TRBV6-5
TGTGCCAGCAGTTACTCGAAGGGACATCTTAACTATGGCTACACCTTC
CASSYSKGHLNYGYTF
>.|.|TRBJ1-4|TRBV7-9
TGTGCCAGCAGCCAAATATTAGGCCCAACGGTTGAAAAACTGTTTTTT
CASSQILGPTVEKLFF
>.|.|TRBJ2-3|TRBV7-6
TGTGCCAGCAGCTTAGCACCGGGACTCGCCGCTAGCACAGATACGCAGTATTTT
CASSLAPGLAASTDTQYF
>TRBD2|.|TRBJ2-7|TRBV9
TGTGCCAGCAGCTTTAGCGGGGGTACGGGAGAGCAGTACTTC
CASSFSGGTGEQYF
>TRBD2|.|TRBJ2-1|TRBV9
TGTGCCAGCAGGGGGGGACTAGCTTCCAATGAGCAGTTCTTC
CASRGGLASNEQFF
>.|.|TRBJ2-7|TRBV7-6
TGTGCCAGCAGCTTTTGGGCTAGCGACGAGCAGTACTTC
CASSFWASDEQYF
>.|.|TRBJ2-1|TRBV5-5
TGTGCCAGCAGTTCGGACCGAGCCTACAATGAGCAGTTCTTC
CASSSDRAYNEQFF
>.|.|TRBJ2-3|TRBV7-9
TGTGCCAGCAGCTTAGTCGTAACAGATACGCAGTATTTT
CASSLVVTDTQYF
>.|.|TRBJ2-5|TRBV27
TGTGCCAGCAGTTTATTAGGTGGACAGCTCCAAGAGACCCAGTACTTC
CASSLLGGQLQETQYF
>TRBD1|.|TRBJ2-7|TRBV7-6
TGTGCCAGCAGCTCCGGCTATTGGACAGGGGTCAACGAGCAGTACTTC
CASSSGYWTGVNEQYF
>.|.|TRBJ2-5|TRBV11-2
TGTGCCAGCGAACAAGCGTCGGTCCAGTACTTC
CASEQASVQYF
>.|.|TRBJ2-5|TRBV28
TGTGCCAGCAGCCATACCCTCGAGGAGACCCAGTACTTC
CASSHTLEETQYF
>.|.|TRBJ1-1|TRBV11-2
TGTGCCAGCAGCCCAGGGATGAACACTGAAGCTTTCTTT
CASSPGMNTEAFF
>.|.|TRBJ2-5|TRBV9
TGTGCCAGCAGCGTAGCTCCCAGGCCCCCCTGGGAGACCCAGTACTTC
CASSVAPRPPWETQYF
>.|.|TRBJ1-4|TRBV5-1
TGCGCCAGCAGCTTGGTAGATTCTAATGAAAAACTGTTTTTT
CASSLVDSNEKLFF
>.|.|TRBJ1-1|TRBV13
TGTGCCAGCAGTTTAACCAACGGGAACACTGAAGCTTTCTTT
CASSLTNGNTEAFF
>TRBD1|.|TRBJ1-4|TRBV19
TGTGCCAGTAGTACCGACAGGGGAAGGGAAAAACTGTTTTTT
CASSTDRGREKLFF
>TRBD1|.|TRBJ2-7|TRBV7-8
TGTGCCAGCAGCCCAGGGACAGACTACGAGCAGTACTTC
CASSPGTDYEQYF
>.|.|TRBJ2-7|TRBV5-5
TGTGCCAGCAGCTTGGACACTACCGCCTACGAGCAGTACTTC
CASSLDTTAYEQYF
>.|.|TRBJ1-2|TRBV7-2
TGTGCCAGCAGCGGGACCCTCGGAGGTGGCTACACCTTC
CASSGTLGGGYTF
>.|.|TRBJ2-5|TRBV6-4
TGTGCCCGTACAACGACAGGGAGGGAAGAGACCCAGTACTTC
CARTTTGREETQYF
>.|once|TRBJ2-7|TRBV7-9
TGTGCCAGCAGCCGGGAAGACTACGAGCAGTACTTC
CASSREDYEQYF
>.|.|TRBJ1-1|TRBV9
TGTGCCAGCAGCACATCAGGTAACACTGAAGCTTTCTTT
CASSTSGNTEAFF
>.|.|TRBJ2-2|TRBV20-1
TGCAGTGCTTTCAACACCGGGGAGCTGTTTTTT
CSAFNTGELFF
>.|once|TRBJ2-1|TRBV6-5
TGTGCCAGCAGTCAGGACGCGAGCTCCTACAATGAGCAGTTCTTC
CASSQDASSYNEQFF
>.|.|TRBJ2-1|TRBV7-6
TGTGCCAGCAGCTTTGGGACCACTTACAATGAGCAGTTCTTC
CASSFGTTYNEQFF
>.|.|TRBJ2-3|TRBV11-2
TGTGCCAGCAGCACCGCAAGAGATACACAGTATTTT
CASSTARDTQYF
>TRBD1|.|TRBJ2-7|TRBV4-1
TGCGCCAGCAGCCACTACCCGGGACAGGGGAACCACGAGCAGTACTTC
CASSHYPGQGNHEQYF
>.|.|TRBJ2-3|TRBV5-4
TGTGCCAGCAGTCCCGCCGGGGCAGATACGCAGTATTTT
CASSPAGADTQYF
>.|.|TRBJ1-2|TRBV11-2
TGTGCCAGCAGCTTAAACAGACTCAACTATGGCTACACCTTC
CASSLNRLNYGYTF
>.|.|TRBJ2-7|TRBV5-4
TGTGCCAGCAGCCTCCCAAACAACGAGCAGTACTTC
CASSLPNNEQYF
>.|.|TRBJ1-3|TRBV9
TGTGCCAGCAGCGGTGGAAACACCATATATTTT
CASSGGNTIYF
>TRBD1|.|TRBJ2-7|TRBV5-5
TGTGCCAGCAGCTGGGGACAGCCAATCTCCTACGAGCAGTACTTC
CASSWGQPISYEQYF
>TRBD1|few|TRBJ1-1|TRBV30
TGTGCCTGGACTCGGGACAGCCACACTGAAGCTTTCTTT
CAWTRDSHTEAFF